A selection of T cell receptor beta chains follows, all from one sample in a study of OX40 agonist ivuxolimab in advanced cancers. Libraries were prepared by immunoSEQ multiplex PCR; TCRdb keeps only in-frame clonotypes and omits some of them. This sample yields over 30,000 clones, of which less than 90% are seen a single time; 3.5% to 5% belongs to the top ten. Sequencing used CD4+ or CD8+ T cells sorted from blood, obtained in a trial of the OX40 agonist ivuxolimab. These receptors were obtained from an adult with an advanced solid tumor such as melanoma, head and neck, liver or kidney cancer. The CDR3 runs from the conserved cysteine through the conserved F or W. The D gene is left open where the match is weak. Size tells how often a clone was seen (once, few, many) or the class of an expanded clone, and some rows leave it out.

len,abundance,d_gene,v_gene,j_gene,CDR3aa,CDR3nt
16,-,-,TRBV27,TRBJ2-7,CASPGQLFPSRYEQYF,TGTGCCAGCCCCGGACAGTTATTCCCTTCCCGTTACGAGCAGTACTTC
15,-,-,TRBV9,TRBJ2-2,CASSVGRSENGELFF,TGTGCCAGCAGCGTAGGGAGGAGCGAGAACGGGGAGCTGTTTTTT
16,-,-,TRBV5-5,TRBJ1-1,CASREGAGMRDTEAFF,TGTGCCAGCAGGGAGGGCGCAGGCATGAGGGACACTGAAGCTTTCTTT
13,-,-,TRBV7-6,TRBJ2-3,CASSLARSDTQYF,TGTGCCAGCAGCTTAGCGAGGTCAGATACGCAGTATTTT
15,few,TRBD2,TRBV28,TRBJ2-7,CASSKLAGETYEQYF,TGTGCCAGCAGCAAACTAGCGGGGGAAACCTACGAGCAGTACTTC
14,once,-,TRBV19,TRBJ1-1,CASIADRTNTEAFF,TGTGCCAGTATCGCGGACAGAACGAACACTGAAGCTTTCTTT
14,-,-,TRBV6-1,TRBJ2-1,CASSVMTVYNEQFF,TGTGCCAGCAGTGTTATGACAGTTTACAATGAGCAGTTCTTC
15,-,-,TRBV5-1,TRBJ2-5,CVSSLDDRFRETQYF,TGCGTCAGCAGCTTGGACGACAGGTTTCGAGAGACCCAGTACTTC
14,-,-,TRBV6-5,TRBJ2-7,CASTRDIVAYEQYF,TGTGCCAGCACGAGGGACATAGTCGCCTACGAGCAGTACTTC
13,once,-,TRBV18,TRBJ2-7,CASSPRPTYEQYF,TGTGCCAGCTCACCCAGGCCAACCTACGAGCAGTACTTC
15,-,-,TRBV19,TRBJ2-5,CASSARGRQQETQYF,TGTGCCAGTAGTGCCCGGGGGAGGCAGCAAGAGACCCAGTACTTC
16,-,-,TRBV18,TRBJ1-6,CASSPGGWRTNSPLHF,TGTGCCAGCTCACCAGGGGGGTGGAGGACAAATTCACCCCTCCACTTT
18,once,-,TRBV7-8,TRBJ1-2,CASSFLSWKGTPIYGYTF,TGTGCCAGCAGCTTTTTATCTTGGAAAGGGACCCCAATTTATGGCTACACCTTC
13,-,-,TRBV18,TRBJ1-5,CASSPSGDPPQHF,TGTGCCAGCTCACCATCGGGGGATCCCCCCCAGCATTTT
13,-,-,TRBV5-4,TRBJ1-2,CASSPGIRSPYTF,TGTGCCAGCAGCCCCGGGATACGATCCCCCTACACCTTC
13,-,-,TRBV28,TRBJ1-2,CASSVGTLGGYTF,TGTGCCAGCAGTGTGGGGACACTGGGAGGCTACACCTTC
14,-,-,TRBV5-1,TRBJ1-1,CASSRDTMGTEAFF,TGCGCCAGCAGCCGGGATACAATGGGCACTGAAGCTTTCTTT
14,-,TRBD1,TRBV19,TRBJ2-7,CASQYRTGPYEQYF,TGTGCCAGCCAATACCGGACAGGGCCCTACGAGCAGTACTTC
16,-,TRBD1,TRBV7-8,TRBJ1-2,CASSLARDRLNYGYTF,TGTGCCAGCAGCTTAGCCCGGGACAGACTCAACTATGGCTACACCTTC
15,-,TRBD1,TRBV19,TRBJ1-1,CASSPGGTGNTEAFF,TGTGCCAGTAGTCCCGGGGGGACAGGGAACACTGAAGCTTTCTTT
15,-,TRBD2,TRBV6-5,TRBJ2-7,CASSLTGTSSVEQYF,TGTGCCAGCAGCTTAACCGGGACTAGTTCCGTCGAGCAGTACTTC
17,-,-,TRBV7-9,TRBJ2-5,CASSLDPRDGGSGTQYF,TGTGCCAGCAGCTTAGACCCCCGGGACGGGGGCTCCGGGACCCAGTACTTC
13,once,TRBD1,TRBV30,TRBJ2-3,CACATGRTDTQYF,TGTGCCTGCGCGACAGGGCGTACAGATACGCAGTATTTT
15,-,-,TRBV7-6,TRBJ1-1,CASSLLGDMNTEAFF,TGTGCCAGCAGCTTATTGGGCGACATGAACACTGAAGCTTTCTTT
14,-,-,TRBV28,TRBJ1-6,CASNLRINNSPLHF,TGTGCCAGCAATTTGAGAATTAATAATTCACCCCTCCACTTT
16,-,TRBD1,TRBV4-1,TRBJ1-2,CASSQGRQGSGYGYTF,TGCGCCAGCAGCCAGGGGAGACAGGGATCAGGCTATGGCTACACCTTC
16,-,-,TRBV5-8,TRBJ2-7,CASSLGILSLVGEQYF,TGTGCCAGCAGCCTGGGAATTCTCTCTCTGGTCGGCGAGCAGTACTTC
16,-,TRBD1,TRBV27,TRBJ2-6,CASSPWTGAGANVLTF,TGTGCCAGCAGCCCATGGACAGGGGCTGGGGCCAACGTCCTGACTTTC
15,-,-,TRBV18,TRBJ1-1,CASSLGQSGFTEAFF,TGTGCCAGCTCCCTCGGACAGTCGGGATTCACTGAAGCTTTCTTT
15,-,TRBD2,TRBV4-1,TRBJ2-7,CASSQGAGAQIKQYF,TGCGCCAGCAGCCAAGGGGCGGGAGCCCAAATCAAGCAGTACTTC
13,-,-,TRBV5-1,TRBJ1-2,CASSWDINNGYTF,TGCGCCAGCAGCTGGGACATTAACAATGGCTACACCTTC
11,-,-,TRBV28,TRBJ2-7,CASSGSAEQYF,TGTGCCAGCAGTGGTTCGGCCGAGCAGTACTTC
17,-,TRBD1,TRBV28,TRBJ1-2,CASSSPGQGFFLYGYTF,TGTGCCAGCAGTTCCCCTGGACAGGGTTTCTTTCTTTATGGCTACACCTTC
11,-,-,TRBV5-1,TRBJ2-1,CASGLNNEQFF,TGCGCCAGCGGACTAAACAATGAGCAGTTCTTC
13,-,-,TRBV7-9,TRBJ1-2,CASSFSGRFGYTF,TGTGCCAGCAGCTTCTCCGGCAGGTTTGGCTACACCTTC
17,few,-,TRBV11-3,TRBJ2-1,CASSPRGGNPSYNEQFF,TGTGCCAGCAGCCCACGAGGTGGGAACCCCTCCTACAATGAGCAGTTCTTC
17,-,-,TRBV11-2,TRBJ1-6,CASSLDDSRRYNSPLHF,TGTGCCAGCAGCTTAGACGACTCCAGAAGATATAATTCACCCCTCCACTTT
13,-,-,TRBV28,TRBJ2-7,CASSQQGSYEQYF,TGTGCCAGCAGCCAGCAGGGGAGCTACGAGCAGTACTTC
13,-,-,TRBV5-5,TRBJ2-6,CASTPSGANVLTF,TGTGCCAGCACCCCCTCTGGGGCCAACGTCCTGACTTTC
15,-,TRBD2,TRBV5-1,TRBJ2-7,CASSLRAGGDYEQYF,TGCGCCAGCAGCTTAAGAGCGGGAGGGGACTACGAGCAGTACTTC
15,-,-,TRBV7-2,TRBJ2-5,CASSLGGQRQETQYF,TGTGCCAGCAGCTTAGGCGGGCAGCGCCAAGAGACCCAGTACTTC
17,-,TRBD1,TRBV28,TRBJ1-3,CASSYRQGWGTGNTIYF,TGTGCCAGCAGCTATCGACAGGGATGGGGCACTGGAAACACCATATATTTT
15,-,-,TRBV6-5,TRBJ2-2,CASSYQGGNTGELFF,TGTGCCAGCAGTTACCAAGGGGGTAACACCGGGGAGCTGTTTTTT
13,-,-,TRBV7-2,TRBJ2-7,CASSLRRSYEQYF,TGTGCCAGCAGCTTACGTAGGTCCTACGAGCAGTACTTC
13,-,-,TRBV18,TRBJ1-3,CASSSDSGNTIYF,TGTGCCAGCTCATCCGACTCTGGAAACACCATATATTTT
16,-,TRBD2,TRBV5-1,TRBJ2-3,CASSLGYGRGTDTQYF,TGCGCCAGCAGCTTGGGGTACGGGAGGGGTACAGATACGCAGTATTTT
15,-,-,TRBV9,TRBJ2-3,CASSVVGTKTDTQYF,TGTGCCAGCAGCGTAGTGGGGACCAAAACAGATACGCAGTATTTT
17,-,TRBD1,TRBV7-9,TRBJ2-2,CASSTQSGTGITGELFF,TGTGCCAGCAGCACTCAGTCCGGGACAGGGATTACCGGGGAGCTGTTTTTT